This T cell receptor (beta chain) was captured by sequencing in a study of blood T cells in healthy people across ages. V was cut by 2 bases and J by 1 base, with 27 bases left in between. The CDR3 extends over 22 amino acids. CDR1 is MNHEY and CDR2 is SMNVEV in the germline V gene (reference sequence). The use of a sample-barcoded 5' primer and a J-beta primer mix characterized a second PCR of about 7 to 12 cycles. Each cDNA molecule carried a tag from a template-switch adaptor that contained 12 random nucleotides. TCRdb ran MiXCR on the 5' RACE reads and lists one entry per CDR3 protein. This table holds some 1.5 million distinct CDR3 sequences, approximately 39% found once. Only one count was recorded for this clonotype.

The sequence derives from a woman aged 18-29 years in good health. This chain joins TRBV27 and TRBJ2-6, with D possibly called TRBD1 or TRBD2 (5 bases each). The sequenced sample was blood. CDR3 in amino acids: CASSLLLQGQGPFGSGANVLTF. Written as DNA, the CDR3 is TGTGCCAGCAGTTTACTCCTCCAGGGCCAGGGACCCTTTGGGTCTGGGGCCAACGTCCTGACTTTC.